Below, 2 T cell receptor beta chains from the same sample are listed, as sequenced in a study of cytomegalovirus exposure and HLA in healthy donors. Amplification used 60 Vbeta primers and 13 Jbeta primers. Clones were sequenced by immunoSEQ multiplex PCR, and TCRdb holds only the in-frame ones, with some missing. This table holds 150,000 to 200,000 clones, about four fifths found once. Source material: PBMCs. These receptor sequences come from a man over 45 in good health and CMV-seronegative.

This clone showed up just a few times. The chain carries TRBV7-2 and TRBJ1-3, with D possibly TRBD1 on 5 matching bases. The CDR3 runs 16 residues. V was trimmed by 3 bases and J by 2 bases, leaving 14 bases between them. The germline V gene has CDR1 SGHTA and CDR2 FQGNSA. Here the CDR3 reads CASSFGPSGAGNTIYF. CDR3 bases: TGTGCCAGCAGCTTCGGACCCTCGGGGGCTGGAAACACCATATATTTT. Full variable domain (remainder filled in from reference TRBV7-2 and TRBJ1-3): GAGVSQSPSNKVTEKGKDVELRCDPISGHTALYWYRQSLGQGLEFLIYFQGNSAPDKSGLPSDRFSAERTGGSVSTLTIQRTQQEDSAVYLCASSFGPSGAGNTIYFGEGSWLTVV.

The chain employs TRBV16 and TRBJ1-1, with no clear D. The CDR3 contains 15 residues. Germline lookup yields CDR1 KGHSY and CDR2 FQNENV. V lost 0 bases to trimming and J lost 1 base, with 9 bases between them. The CDR3 loop reads CASSQSQAGNTEAFF. In nucleotides, the CDR3 is TGTGCCAGCAGCCAATCGCAGGCAGGGAACACTGAAGCTTTCTTT. Full variable domain (outside the CDR3, taken from reference TRBV16 and TRBJ1-1): GEEVAQTPKHLVRGEGQKAKLYCAPIKGHSYVFWYQQVLKNEFKFLISFQNENVFDETGMPKERFSAKCLPNSPCSLEIQATKLEDSAVYFCASSQSQAGNTEAFFGQGTRLTVV.